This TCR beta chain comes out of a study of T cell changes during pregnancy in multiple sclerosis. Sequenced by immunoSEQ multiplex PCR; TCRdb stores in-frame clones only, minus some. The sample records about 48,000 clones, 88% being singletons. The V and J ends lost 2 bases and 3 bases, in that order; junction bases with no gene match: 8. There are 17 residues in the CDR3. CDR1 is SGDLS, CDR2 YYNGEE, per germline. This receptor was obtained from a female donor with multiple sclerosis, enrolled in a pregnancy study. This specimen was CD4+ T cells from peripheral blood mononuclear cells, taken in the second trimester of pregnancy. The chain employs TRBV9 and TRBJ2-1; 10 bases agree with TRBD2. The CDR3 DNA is TGTGCCAGCAGCGTCAGATCCCGGACTAGCGGCTACAATGAGCAGTTCTTC. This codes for CASSVRSRTSGYNEQFF. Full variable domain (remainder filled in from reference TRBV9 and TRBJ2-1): DSGVTQTPKHLITATGQRVTLRCSPRSGDLSVYWYQQSLDQGLQFLIQYYNGEERAKGNILERFSAQQFPDLHSELNLSSLELGDSALYFCASSVRSRTSGYNEQFFGPGTRLTVL.